The 32 T cell receptor beta chains listed next were all sequenced from one sample in a study of T cell responses to AZD1222 COVID-19 vaccine. Assay used: immunoSEQ multiplex PCR; TCRdb lists only in-frame clones, some missing. The sample has about 110,000 clones, roughly 87% seen once. The sample consisted of peripheral blood, taken on day 0 of AZD1222 vaccination. Source of these receptors: an adult in good health.

V gene TRBV19 combines with J gene TRBJ1-4, with 7 bases aligning to TRBD1. Germline values: CDR1 LNHDA, CDR2 SQIVND (reference sequence). This CDR3 contains 14 residues. Trimming at V came to 6 bases and at J to 8 bases, leaving 9 bases not matched to a gene. The CDR3 sequence: CASSNRGGDEKLFF. The CDR3 bases are TGTGCCAGTAGCAACAGGGGAGGAGACGAAAAACTGTTTTTT.

This sequence joins TRBV14 and TRBJ2-3, with 9 bases that match TRBD2. The CDR3 contains 15 residues. Germline V gives CDR1 SGHDN, CDR2 FVKESK. Trimming removed 4 bases from V and 0 bases from J; junction bases left unmatched: 2. This CDR3 is CASSLTSGSTDTQYF. CDR3 nucleotides: TGTGCCAGCAGCCTGACTAGCGGAAGCACAGATACGCAGTATTTT.

A note on this clone: Other DNA sequences of this sample code for an identical CDR3. In DNA form, the CDR3 reads TGTGCCAGCAGTCCTGGGACAGGGGCTAACTATGGCTACACCTTC. This translates into CASSPGTGANYGYTF. This rearrangement joins TRBV28 to TRBJ1-2, with 10 bases identical to TRBD1. Germline-derived CDR1 and CDR2 are MDHEN and SYDVKM. V dropped 5 bases and J dropped 0; count of bases not matched to a gene: 3. The CDR3 length is 15 residues.

Note on this clone: The junction shows a germline mismatch at one end, possibly a read error. This chain uses TRBV19 with TRBJ2-2; 7 bases match TRBD1. Germline CDR1 is LNHDA and CDR2 is SQIVND (reference sequence). The CDR3 consists of 15 residues. As DNA, the CDR3 is TGTGCCAGTAGTTTAGACAGGGTAATCACCGGGGAGCTGTTTTTT. Residues: CASSLDRVITGELFF. Together with reference TRBV19 and TRBJ2-2, the CDR3 gives the full variable domain: DGGITQSPKYLFRKEGQNVTLSCEQNLNHDAMYWYRQDPGQGLRLIYYSQIVNDFQKGDIAEGYSVSREKKESFPLTVTSAQKNPTAFYLCASSLDRVITGELFFGEGSRLTVL.

This clone came up once. The chain links TRBV7-8 to TRBJ2-1; D is tentatively TRBD1 or TRBD2 (5 bases each). Germline V lookup: CDR1 SGHVS, CDR2 FQNEAQ. There are 13 residues in the CDR3. Trimming cost V 7 bases and J 8 bases, with 15 bases left between them. The CDR3 spells CASTRGGRDEQFF. As DNA, the CDR3 is TGTGCCAGCACCCGGGGCGGCAGGGATGAGCAGTTCTTC.

This clone has a single count. J is TRBJ1-6 and V is TRBV28; no clear D gene. The CDR3 runs to 17 residues. V was pared by 1 base and J by 9 bases, with 19 bases between. CDR1 is MDHEN, CDR2 SYDVKM, per germline. The CDR3 DNA follows: TGTGCCAGCAGTTTATCCACCAAATACGATCCGAGTTCACCCCTCCACTTT. Protein sequence: CASSLSTKYDPSSPLHF.

The chain employs TRBV6-4 and TRBJ2-1; 13 positions agree with TRBD2. J lost 10 bases, V lost 3 bases, and 6 bases had no gene match. There are 15 residues in the CDR3. Germline V CDR1 and CDR2: MRHNA, SNTAGT. The CDR3 coding sequence is TGTGCCAGCAGTGAACTAGCGGGAGGGCCGTGGGAGCAGTTCTTC. It codes for CASSELAGGPWEQFF.

The chain links TRBV28 to TRBJ1-2, with a tentative D call TRBD1 (6 bases). The V gene's germline CDR1 is MDHEN and CDR2 SYDVKM. This CDR3 comprises 16 residues. V was pared by 7 bases and J by 6 bases, with 24 bases between. The CDR3 region has the DNA TGTGCCAGCACCCTTCACGATGCTGGGGGGGCCAATGGCTACACCTTC. This codes for CASTLHDAGGANGYTF.

The V and J genes are TRBV27 and TRBJ2-2, with 8 bases lining up with TRBD1. Germline CDR1 reads MNHEY; CDR2 reads SMNVEV (reference sequence). CDR3 length: 15 amino acids. Losses at the gene ends were 5 bases for V and 4 bases for J; bases not matched to a gene: 6. CDR3 sequence: CASSARDRSTGELFF. The CDR3 DNA reads as TGTGCCAGCAGTGCCCGGGACAGGTCCACCGGGGAGCTGTTTTTT.

The chain couples TRBV6-4 to TRBJ2-7; TRBD2 matches at 8 bases. After removal of 6 bases from V and 1 base from J, the junction contained 8 bases not matched to a gene. The germline V gene encodes CDR1 MRHNA and CDR2 SNTAGT. The CDR3 is 15 amino acids. CDR3 in amino acids: CASRLLADNSYEQYF. For the CDR3, the DNA is TGTGCCAGCAGACTACTAGCGGATAATTCCTACGAGCAGTACTTC.

The chain links TRBV6-5 to TRBJ2-7, with D possibly being TRBD1 (7 bases). The CDR3 consists of 13 residues. V was cut by 6 bases and J by 6 bases, with 15 bases left in between. Germline CDR1 reads MNHEY; CDR2 reads SVGAGI. The CDR3 sequence: CASSGRGGREQYF. CDR3 bases: TGTGCCAGCAGCGGGAGAGGGGGCCGCGAGCAGTACTTC.

V gene TRBV9 combines with J gene TRBJ2-1; TRBD2 is a possible D gene (5 bases). V dropped 4 bases and J dropped 0 bases, with 20 bases sitting between them. CDR1 and CDR2 from the germline V gene are SGDLS and YYNGEE. CDR3 length equals 18 residues. CDR3 residues: CASSPSRDGGRSYNEQFF. The CDR3 nucleotides read TGTGCCAGCAGCCCCAGCCGAGACGGCGGGCGCTCCTACAATGAGCAGTTCTTC.

The rearrangement links TRBV6-5 to TRBJ1-2, with a possible D match to TRBD1 (6 bases). V lost 7 bases and J lost 5, with 14 bases in between. The germline V gene encodes CDR1 MNHEY and CDR2 SVGAGI. There are 13 residues in the CDR3. CDR3 nucleotide sequence: TGTGCCAGCACCGGGACACCCGTGTATGGCTACACCTTC. Its protein product is CASTGTPVYGYTF.

The chain uses TRBV5-1 and TRBJ1-1, with unresolved D. This CDR3 region has 14 residues. From germline, CDR1 is SGHRS and CDR2 YFSETQ. The germline V and J ends were trimmed by 0 bases and 1 base, with 7 bases remaining between them. This CDR3 reads CASSLVSANTEAFF. CDR3 sequence (DNA): TGCGCCAGCAGCTTGGTTAGCGCGAACACTGAAGCTTTCTTT.

This chain joins TRBV29-1 and TRBJ1-2; the D gene is possibly TRBD1 (6 bases). The CDR3 is made up of 12 amino acids. CDR1 SQVTM and CDR2 ANQGSEA come from the germline V gene. Deletions cut 7 bases from V and 1 base from J, with 10 bases between. The CDR3 sequence is CSALQGNYGYTF. The CDR3 region has the DNA TGCAGCGCCCTACAGGGTAACTATGGCTACACCTTC.

This chain uses TRBV29-1 with TRBJ2-3; 7 bases agree with TRBD2. This CDR3 spans 18 amino acids. J was trimmed by 6 bases and V by 4 bases; bases with no gene match: 22. Germline V gene data show CDR1 as SQVTM and CDR2 as ANQGSEA. In DNA form, the CDR3 reads TGCAGCGTTGTTGAGTACGTTTCGGCTAGCGGTCTCAGGGATACGCAGTATTTT. It is translated as CSVVEYVSASGLRDTQYF.

V is TRBV3-1 (or the pseudogene TRBV3-2) and J is TRBJ1-1, with D possibly matching TRBD1 (5 bases). Germline assignment: CDR1 LGHDT and CDR2 YNNKEL (reference sequence). The ends were cut back, 5 bases at V and 0 bases at J, with 19 bases in the middle. This CDR3 comprises 17 residues. The chain's CDR3 is CASSVQAGPGMNTEAFF. CDR3 DNA sequence: TGTGCCAGCAGCGTTCAAGCAGGGCCGGGTATGAACACTGAAGCTTTCTTT.

The V gene is TRBV5-6, the J gene TRBJ1-6; 9 nucleotides match TRBD1. The V segment lost 3 bases and the J segment 4 bases; nucleotides outside the gene matches: 5. The V gene's germline CDR1 is SGHDT and CDR2 YYEEEE. This CDR3 has 16 residues. The CDR3 coding sequence is TGTGCCAGCAGCTCGGGACAGGGACTTTATAATTCACCCCTCCACTTT. Encoded protein: CASSSGQGLYNSPLHF.

The CDR3 DNA reads as TGCGCCAGCAGGGTGGGAGGGGAAGAGCAGTACTTC. Translation: CASRVGGEEQYF. The rearrangement uses TRBV10-2 and TRBJ2-7; 7 bases match TRBD2. This CDR3 region has 12 residues. Germline V gene data show CDR1 as WSHSY and CDR2 as SAAADI. The V gene end was trimmed by 6 bases and the J gene end by 7 bases; junction bases not matched to a gene: 6.

The chain has TRBV7-2 and TRBJ2-3; 9 bases fit TRBD2. V was clipped by 4 bases and J by 14 bases; unmatched bases: 13. Looked up from germline, CDR1 is SGHTA and CDR2 is FQGNSA. The CDR3 runs to 14 residues. The CDR3 here is CASSSKGAGGPPYF. The CDR3 coding sequence is TGTGCCAGCAGCTCGAAAGGGGCGGGGGGGCCCCCGTATTTT.

The chain combines TRBV4-2 with TRBJ1-1; no clear D gene. The CDR3 has 15 residues. Germline assignment: CDR1 LGHNA and CDR2 YNFKEQ. Trimming removed 0 bases at V and 0 bases at J, with 8 bases between. In DNA, the CDR3 is TGTGCCAGCAGCCAAGATCTGGGTATGAACACTGAAGCTTTCTTT. It translates to CASSQDLGMNTEAFF.

The chain carries TRBV3-1 (or the pseudogene TRBV3-2) and TRBJ2-4, with D perhaps matching TRBD1 (5 bases). Germline V CDR1 and CDR2: LGHDT, YNNKEL (reference sequence). The CDR3 extends over 13 amino acids. The V end was cut by 4 bases, the J end by 7 bases, with 11 bases between. The CDR3 coding sequence is TGTGCCAGCAGCCCCATGGCAGGGAACATTCAGTACTTC. Amino acid sequence: CASSPMAGNIQYF.

The chain is built from TRBV5-1 and TRBJ2-2; D unclear. The CDR3 contains 13 residues. Germline-derived CDR1 and CDR2 are SGHRS and YFSETQ. The germline V and J ends were trimmed by 0 bases and 7 bases, with 7 bases remaining between them. CDR3 region: CASSLVEGGELFF. The CDR3 bases are TGCGCCAGCAGCTTGGTCGAAGGCGGGGAGCTGTTTTTT. Based on the CDR3 plus reference TRBV5-1 and TRBJ2-2, the full variable domain is KAGVTQTPRYLIKTRGQQVTLSCSPISGHRSVSWYQQTPGQGLQFLFEYFSETQRNKGNFPGRFSGRQFSNSRSEMNVSTLELGDSALYLCASSLVEGGELFFGEGSRLTVL.

A few counts support this clone. The chain recombines TRBV2 with TRBJ2-7; no firm D call. Trimming removed 5 bases at V and 6 bases at J, with 8 bases between. Germline assignment: CDR1 SNHLY and CDR2 FYNNEI. This CDR3 contains 11 residues. The CDR3 DNA is TGTGCCAGCAGTCCTGCGGTCGAGCAGTACTTC. Its protein product is CASSPAVEQYF.

This clone was picked up one time. V usage is TRBV5-1 and J usage is TRBJ2-7; TRBD2 aligns across 12 bases. The CDR3 spans 16 residues. Trimming took 4 bases from V and 2 from J; bases not matched to a gene: 7. Germline V gene sequence: CDR1 SGHRS, CDR2 YFSETQ. CDR3 protein: CASSTRTSGETYEQYF. CDR3 DNA sequence: TGCGCCAGCAGCACCCGGACTAGCGGGGAGACCTACGAGCAGTACTTC.

V and J are TRBV5-1 and TRBJ1-3; maybe TRBD1 (6 bases). CDR3 length equals 14 residues. V lost 3 bases, J lost 4 bases, and 11 bases lay in between. CDR1 SGHRS and CDR2 YFSETQ come from the germline V gene. CDR3 protein: CASSSTGHGNTIYF. Here the CDR3 DNA reads TGCGCCAGCAGCTCAACGGGACACGGAAACACCATATATTTT.

The chain joins TRBV19 to TRBJ2-1, with 12 bases aligning to TRBD1. With 4 bases clipped from V and 6 bases from J, the junction kept 10 bases outside the gene matches. The CDR3 is 17 amino acids. CDR1 and CDR2 (germline): LNHDA, SQIVND (reference sequence). In DNA, the CDR3 is TGTGCCAGTAGTACCCTGGAGGGACAGGGGGCGGCCAATGAGCAGTTCTTC. It specifies CASSTLEGQGAANEQFF.

This chain joins TRBV6-6 and TRBJ1-2; D ambiguous. Germline V gene sequence: CDR1 MNHNY, CDR2 SVGAGI (reference sequence). Trimming stripped 6 bases from V and 7 bases from J, with 12 bases between. This CDR3 is built from 12 residues. CDR3 amino acids: CASSQEDRGYTF. In DNA form, the CDR3 reads TGTGCCAGCAGCCAAGAGGACCGTGGCTACACCTTC.

The genes are TRBV14 and TRBJ1-3; D is ambiguous. CDR3 length: 15 residues. The V and J ends lost 0 bases and 0 bases respectively, with 6 bases between them. In germline, CDR1 is SGHDN, CDR2 FVKESK. CDR3 loop: CASSQERSSGNTIYF. As DNA, the CDR3 is TGTGCCAGCAGCCAAGAGAGGTCCTCTGGAAACACCATATATTTT.

V usage is TRBV6-5 and J usage is TRBJ2-7; TRBD1 is a possible D gene (6 bases). The germline gives CDR1 MNHEY, CDR2 SVGAGI. V lost 6 bases and J 5 bases, leaving 17 bases between the germline ends. The CDR3 is 14 residues long. The DNA for the CDR3 is TGTGCCAGCAGCTTTAGTCAGGGGTCCCACGAGCAGTACTTC. Translation gives CASSFSQGSHEQYF.

The gene calls are TRBV5-1 and TRBJ1-1; D is undetermined. With 4 bases removed from V and 4 bases from J, the gap between germline ends came to 14 bases. The CDR3 has 14 amino acids. Germline V gene lookup returns CDR1 SGHRS and CDR2 YFSETQ. CDR3 nucleotides: TGCGCCAGCAGCACACAGCCTACGGCCACTGAAGCTTTCTTT. Amino acids: CASSTQPTATEAFF.

The chain carries TRBV19 and TRBJ2-7; D possibly corresponds to TRBD1 (6 bases). The CDR3 is 15 residues long. Trimming stripped 5 bases from V and 2 bases from J, with 16 bases between. In germline, CDR1 is LNHDA, CDR2 SQIVND (reference sequence). DNA for the CDR3: TGTGCCAGTAGTCTACAGGGAACTCTAACCTACGAGCAGTACTTC. Its translation is CASSLQGTLTYEQYF.